The 31 T cell receptor beta chains below were found in one sample sequenced in a study of shared T cell receptors in the human thymus. The method was immunoSEQ multiplex PCR; TCRdb's version includes in-frame clones alone and lacks a portion of them. This sample has 700,000 or so clones, with 75% to 90% found just once. A further study also used this sample, focusing on human thymus T cells.

The sample consisted of thymocytes. All receptors derive from a girl in the first two years of life with a congenital heart defect.

This clone showed up just a few times. This chain links TRBV5-1 with TRBJ2-7; TRBD1 might be the D (7 bases). Germline CDR1 SGHRS, CDR2 YFSETQ. Trimming took 1 base from V and 5 from J, leaving 13 bases between them. This CDR3 is built from 14 residues. The CDR3: CASSLQAGGNEQYF. The CDR3 coding sequence is TGCGCCAGCAGCTTGCAGGCAGGGGGGAACGAGCAGTACTTC.

This chain joins TRBV14 and TRBJ2-1, with TRBD2 identical over 11 bases. Germline CDR1 SGHDN, CDR2 FVKESK. With V trimmed by 0 bases and J by 4 bases, 11 bases remained unmatched. This CDR3 spans 19 amino acids. The CDR3 sequence is CASSQDSPGLADSYNEQFF. The CDR3 coding sequence is TGTGCCAGCAGCCAAGATTCCCCGGGACTAGCGGACTCTTACAATGAGCAGTTCTTC.

CDR3 in amino acids: CASSRLLTDYEQYF. The CDR3 nucleotides are TGTGCCAGCAGCCGACTACTAACAGACTACGAGCAGTACTTC. The rearrangement uses TRBV5-6 and TRBJ2-7; maybe TRBD2 (5 bases). Germline CDR1 is SGHDT and CDR2 is YYEEEE. There are 14 residues in the CDR3. V lost 4 bases and J 3 bases, leaving 14 bases between the germline ends.

This chain connects TRBV5-5 to TRBJ1-1; D remains unclear. The V end lost 0 bases, the J end lost 1 base, and 4 bases lay between the germline ends. Per the germline V gene, CDR1 is SGHKS and CDR2 is YYEKEE (reference sequence). The CDR3 runs 13 residues. The CDR3 DNA sequence: TGTGCCAGCAGCTTGGTTAGGAACACTGAAGCTTTCTTT. It encodes CASSLVRNTEAFF. The full variable domain, its missing parts supplied by reference TRBV5-5 and TRBJ1-1, is DAGVTQSPTHLIKTRGQQVTLRCSPISGHKSVSWYQQVLGQGPQFIFQYYEKEERGRGNFPDRFSARQFPNYSSELNVNALLLGDSALYLCASSLVRNTEAFFGQGTRLTVV.

The chain joins TRBV9 to TRBJ1-2; D remains ambiguous. V lost 4 bases and J 11 bases, leaving 21 bases between the germline ends. The germline V gene encodes CDR1 SGDLS and CDR2 YYNGEE. The CDR3 covers 14 residues. CDR3 in DNA: TGTGCCAGCAGCCTCAAGACTGTCCCAATCGTTTACACCTTC. Translation gives CASSLKTVPIVYTF.

CDR3 loop: CASSLFRWQAPQETQYF. The CDR3 region has the DNA TGTGCCAGCAGCTTGTTTCGGTGGCAGGCCCCTCAAGAGACCCAGTACTTC. This chain uses TRBV5-4 with TRBJ2-5, with no clear D. The V gene lost 1 base and the J gene lost 2 bases, with 18 bases spanning the gap. Germline CDR1 SGHNT, CDR2 YYREEE (reference sequence). The CDR3 contains 17 residues.

The chain employs TRBV27 and TRBJ1-2, with D unclear. V lost 3 bases, J lost 0 bases, and 14 bases lay in between. The CDR3 totals 16 residues. Per the germline V gene, CDR1 is MNHEY and CDR2 is SMNVEV (reference sequence). The CDR3 here is CASSLAPFPPNYGYTF. The CDR3 DNA reads TGTGCCAGCAGTTTGGCCCCGTTCCCGCCTAACTATGGCTACACCTTC.

The chain is built from TRBV11-2 and TRBJ1-6; D not certain. The V gene lost 4 bases and the J gene lost 7 bases, with 14 bases spanning the gap. The length of the CDR3 is 15 residues. Germline V gives CDR1 SGHAT, CDR2 FQNNGV. The CDR3 DNA is TGTGCCAGCAGCTCCGTTTGGCCGGGGAATTCACCCCTCCACTTT. Translating gives CASSSVWPGNSPLHF.

J is TRBJ2-1 and V is TRBV11-2; 12 bases match TRBD1. The junction had 3 bases not matched to a gene; V was cut back by 2 bases and J by 13 bases. Germline CDR1 and CDR2: SGHAT and FQNNGV. CDR3 length: 13 residues. CDR3 protein: CASSLRDRGLQFF. The CDR3 region has the DNA TGTGCCAGCAGCTTACGGGACAGGGGGCTTCAGTTCTTC.

The CDR3 DNA is TGTGCCAGCAGCTTAGCGAGGAAGACAGGAGGCGTTCGAGAAAAACTGTTTTTT. This encodes CASSLARKTGGVREKLFF. V is TRBV7-9 and J is TRBJ1-4; weak D call: TRBD1 (6 bases). This CDR3 contains 18 residues. The V end was cut by 0 bases, the J end by 8 bases, with 22 bases between. CDR1 is SEHNR and CDR2 is FQNEAQ in the germline V gene (reference sequence).

The V call is TRBV27, the J call TRBJ2-2; 12 bases match TRBD1. The CDR3 extends over 16 amino acids. Unmatched junction bases numbered 8, after V lost 5 bases and J lost 7 bases. The V gene's germline CDR1 is MNHEY and CDR2 SMNVEV (reference sequence). In DNA, the CDR3 is TGTGCCAGCAGTCCGTGGGACAGGGGGCGGGGCGGGGAGCTGTTTTTT. As protein: CASSPWDRGRGGELFF.

This rearrangement joins TRBV6-1 to TRBJ2-5, with a tentative D call TRBD1 (6 bases). With the DNA end fitting TRBJ2-7 better, the J assignment may be wrong. CDR1 and CDR2 from the germline V gene are MNHNS and SASEGT. There are 13 residues in the CDR3. The CDR3 DNA reads TGTGCCAGCAGTGAACAGGGGTGGAACGAGCAGTACTTC. Its protein is CASSEQGWNEQYF.

The chain combines TRBV5-6 with TRBJ2-1; TRBD2 aligns across 10 bases. Germline assignment: CDR1 SGHDT and CDR2 YYEEEE. The CDR3 is 18 residues long. The junction had 12 bases not matched to a gene; V was cut back by 0 bases and J by 6 bases. The CDR3, as DNA: TGTGCCAGCAGCTTGGCCCGAGGACTAGCGGCGAGAAGCAATGAGCAGTTCTTC. As protein: CASSLARGLAARSNEQFF. The full variable domain, in which reference TRBV5-6 and TRBJ2-1 provide the parts outside the CDR3, is DAGVTQSPTHLIKTRGQQVTLRCSPKSGHDTVSWYQQALGQGPQFIFQYYEEEERQRGNFPDRFSGHQFPNYSSELNVNALLLGDSALYLCASSLARGLAARSNEQFFGPGTRLTVL.

The V gene is TRBV28, the J gene TRBJ1-1; no clear D gene. Per germline, CDR1 MDHEN and CDR2 SYDVKM. This CDR3 region has 15 residues. Trimming shortened V by 3 bases and J by 4 bases, and 15 bases separated the two germline ends. CDR3 amino acids: CASSFGWPQFTEAFF. In DNA form, the CDR3 reads TGTGCCAGCAGTTTTGGTTGGCCCCAGTTCACTGAAGCTTTCTTT. Full variable domain (missing parts from reference TRBV28 and TRBJ1-1): DVKVTQSSRYLVKRTGEKVFLECVQDMDHENMFWYRQDPGLGLRLIYFSYDVKMKEKGDIPEGYSVSREKKERFSLILESASTNQTSMYLCASSFGWPQFTEAFFGQGTRLTVV.

J is TRBJ2-2 and V is TRBV7-6, with 8 bases aligning to TRBD2. J was trimmed by 7 bases and V by 1 base; bases with no gene match: 11. The CDR3 has 17 amino acids. Germline V lookup: CDR1 SGHVS, CDR2 FNYEAQ. CDR3 in amino acids: CASSLEPGGRFGGELFF. The CDR3 bases are TGTGCCAGCAGCTTAGAGCCGGGGGGGCGGTTTGGCGGGGAGCTGTTTTTT.

The V gene is TRBV30, the J gene TRBJ1-4; 7 bases line up with TRBD1. The ends lost 2 bases at V and 6 bases at J; junction bases unmatched: 18. From germline, CDR1 is GTSNPN and CDR2 SVGIG (reference sequence). The CDR3 totals 18 residues. The CDR3 loop is CAWSYSQTGSRRYEKLFF. The CDR3 nucleotides read TGTGCCTGGAGTTATAGCCAGACAGGGTCACGACGATATGAAAAACTGTTTTTT.

The CDR3 bases are TGTGCCAGCAGAGTTCGACACACAGATACGCAGTATTTT. Amino acids: CASRVRHTDTQYF. The rearrangement uses TRBV27 and TRBJ2-3; no reliable D call. Trimming shortened V by 6 bases and J by 2 bases, and 9 bases separated the two germline ends. This CDR3 has 13 amino acids. Germline CDR1 reads MNHEY; CDR2 reads SMNVEV (reference sequence).

V usage is TRBV9 and J usage is TRBJ2-5; TRBD2 aligns across 13 bases. The CDR3 has 19 residues. CDR1 and CDR2 from the germline V gene are SGDLS and YYNGEE. J was trimmed by 0 bases and V by 2 bases; bases with no gene match: 10. The CDR3: CASSVGLAGVGRYQETQYF. The CDR3 DNA sequence: TGTGCCAGCAGCGTCGGACTAGCGGGGGTAGGTCGGTACCAAGAGACCCAGTACTTC. Together with reference TRBV9 and TRBJ2-5, the CDR3 gives the full variable domain: DSGVTQTPKHLITATGQRVTLRCSPRSGDLSVYWYQQSLDQGLQFLIQYYNGEERAKGNILERFSAQQFPDLHSELNLSSLELGDSALYFCASSVGLAGVGRYQETQYFGPGTRLLVL.

The DNA of the CDR3 is TGTGCCTGGAGGCAGGGTATAGTGAACACTGAAGCTTTCTTT. This translates into CAWRQGIVNTEAFF. This chain connects TRBV30 to TRBJ1-1; a weak D match, TRBD1 (5 bases). Germline CDR1 and CDR2: GTSNPN and SVGIG (reference sequence). This CDR3 contains 14 residues. V was cut by 3 bases and J by 0 bases, with 11 bases left in between. Variable domain in full (rest from reference TRBV30 and TRBJ1-1): SQTIHQWPATLVQPVGSPLSLECTVEGTSNPNLYWYRQAAGRGLQLLFYSVGIGQISSEVPQNLSASRPQDRQFILSSKKLLLSDSGFYLCAWRQGIVNTEAFFGQGTRLTVV.

The chain employs TRBV7-6 and TRBJ1-1; D may be TRBD1 (6 bases). CDR1 is SGHVS, CDR2 FNYEAQ, per germline. V was trimmed by 4 bases and J by 3 bases, leaving 15 bases between them. The CDR3 consists of 15 residues. CDR3 amino acids: CASSWVWGRDTEAFF. In nucleotides, the CDR3 is TGTGCCAGCAGCTGGGTCTGGGGGCGCGACACTGAAGCTTTCTTT. The full variable domain, completed using reference TRBV7-6 and TRBJ1-1, is GAGVSQSPRYKVTKRGQDVALRCDPISGHVSLYWYRQALGQGPEFLTYFNYEAQQDKSGLPNDRFSAERPEGSISTLTIQRTEQRDSAMYRCASSWVWGRDTEAFFGQGTRLTVV.

Only a few counts were recorded for this clone. This chain links TRBV27 with TRBJ1-6, with D possibly TRBD1 on 6 matching bases. V lost 6 bases and J 8 bases, leaving 14 bases between the germline ends. This CDR3 comprises 14 residues. Germline V gene data show CDR1 as MNHEY and CDR2 as SMNVEV (reference sequence). CDR3 in DNA: TGTGCCAGCAGATACCCGGACAGTTATTCACCCCTCCACTTT. It is translated as CASRYPDSYSPLHF.

J is TRBJ1-2 and V is TRBV4-3; no clear D. The CDR3 is 16 amino acids. Deletions cut 0 bases from V and 4 bases from J, with 15 bases between. Looked up from germline, CDR1 is LGHNA and CDR2 is YSLEER. CDR3 sequence reads: CASSQEKHLPLYGYTF. DNA of the CDR3: TGCGCCAGCAGCCAAGAAAAGCATCTACCCCTCTATGGCTACACCTTC.

The chain has TRBV19 and TRBJ2-7; D may be TRBD2 (6 bases). The CDR3 extends over 15 amino acids. The germline CDR1 and CDR2 sequences are LNHDA and SQIVND (reference sequence). Trimming took off 3 bases at V and 5 bases at J, with 17 bases between the two ends. As DNA, the CDR3 is TGTGCCAGTAGTATGGCGGGGTTACCCTACCACGAGCAGTACTTC. It is translated as CASSMAGLPYHEQYF.

This chain connects TRBV4-1 to TRBJ2-1; D possibly corresponds to TRBD1 (8 bases). Germline values: CDR1 MGHRA, CDR2 YSYEKL. CDR3 length equals 16 residues. The V end lost 2 bases, the J end lost 7 bases, and 18 bases lay between the germline ends. DNA for the CDR3: TGCGCCAGCAGCCAACCGGACAGGGAGGGGTGGAATGAGCAGTTCTTC. Its protein product is CASSQPDREGWNEQFF.

The CDR3 loop is CASSQGGGTYGYTF. The CDR3 region has the DNA TGTGCCAGCAGCCAAGGGGGAGGTACCTATGGCTACACCTTC. V is TRBV4-2 and J is TRBJ1-2, with D unclear. The ends were cut back, 1 base at V and 4 bases at J, with 10 bases in the middle. Germline V gives CDR1 LGHNA, CDR2 YNFKEQ. The CDR3 covers 14 residues.

V and J are TRBV2 and TRBJ2-2; D possibly corresponds to TRBD2 (6 bases). Trimming pared 8 bases from V and 2 bases from J, leaving 21 bases between. Germline V gives CDR1 SNHLY, CDR2 FYNNEI. The CDR3 runs 17 residues. The CDR3 sequence is CASFPTRRELNTGELFF. DNA for the CDR3: TGTGCCAGCTTCCCCACCCGGCGGGAACTAAACACCGGGGAGCTGTTTTTT.

The chain has TRBV6-1 and TRBJ2-1, with a tentative D call TRBD2 (6 bases). V lost 0 bases, J lost 6 bases, and 15 bases lay in between. Germline V gives CDR1 MNHNS, CDR2 SASEGT. This CDR3 spans 16 amino acids. CDR3 protein: CASSEASRSGLNEQFF. CDR3 sequence (DNA): TGTGCCAGCAGTGAAGCCTCTCGAAGCGGGCTCAATGAGCAGTTCTTC.

The chain uses TRBV6-5 and TRBJ1-4; weak D call: TRBD1 (5 bases). Germline V lookup: CDR1 MNHEY, CDR2 SVGAGI. The CDR3 runs 15 residues. The germline V and J ends were trimmed by 6 bases and 4 bases, with 15 bases remaining between them. CDR3 nucleotides: TGTGCCAGCAGACTTTACAGGACTAATAATGAAAAACTGTTTTTT. Residues: CASRLYRTNNEKLFF.

This clone was observed a single time. This chain links TRBV5-1 with TRBJ1-1; 9 nucleotides line up with TRBD1. V gave up 8 bases and J gave up 1 base; unmatched junction bases: 3. The CDR3 is made up of 13 amino acids. Germline V gene data show CDR1 as SGHRS and CDR2 as YFSETQ. For the CDR3, the DNA is TGCGCCAGTTCGACAGGGGGGAACACTGAAGCTTTCTTT. It encodes CASSTGGNTEAFF.

The chain recombines TRBV28 with TRBJ1-5, with 7 bases lining up with TRBD1. Per germline, CDR1 MDHEN and CDR2 SYDVKM. The CDR3 sequence is 18 residues long. J was trimmed by 2 bases and V by 3 bases; bases with no gene match: 13. The CDR3 is CASSLSEGAYGGNQPQHF. The CDR3 coding sequence is TGTGCCAGCAGTTTGTCGGAGGGGGCGTATGGTGGCAATCAGCCCCAGCATTTT. The entire variable domain, with the rest obtained from reference TRBV28 and TRBJ1-5, is as follows: DVKVTQSSRYLVKRTGEKVFLECVQDMDHENMFWYRQDPGLGLRLIYFSYDVKMKEKGDIPEGYSVSREKKERFSLILESASTNQTSMYLCASSLSEGAYGGNQPQHFGDGTRLSIL.

V is TRBV19 and J is TRBJ1-6; D is uncertain. The germline V and J ends were trimmed by 5 bases and 8 bases, with 10 bases remaining between them. The CDR3 sequence is 13 residues long. Germline V gene sequence: CDR1 LNHDA, CDR2 SQIVND (reference sequence). CDR3 nucleotides: TGTGCCAGTAGTCATCAGGTCGATTCACCCCTCCACTTT. Its protein product is CASSHQVDSPLHF.